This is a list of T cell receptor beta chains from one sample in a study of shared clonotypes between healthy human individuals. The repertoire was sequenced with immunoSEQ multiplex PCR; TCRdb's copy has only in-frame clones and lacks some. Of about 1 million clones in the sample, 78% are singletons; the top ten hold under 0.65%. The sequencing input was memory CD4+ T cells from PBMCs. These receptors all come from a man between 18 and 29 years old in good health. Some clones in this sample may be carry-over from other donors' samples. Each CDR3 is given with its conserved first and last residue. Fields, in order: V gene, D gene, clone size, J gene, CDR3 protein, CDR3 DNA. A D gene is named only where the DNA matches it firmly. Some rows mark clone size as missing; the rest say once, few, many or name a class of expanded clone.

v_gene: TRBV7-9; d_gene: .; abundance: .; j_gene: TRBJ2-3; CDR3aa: CASSLAGADTQYF; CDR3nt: TGTGCCAGCAGCTTAGCGGGCGCAGATACGCAGTATTTT
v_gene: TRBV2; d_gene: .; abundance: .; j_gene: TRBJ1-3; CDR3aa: CASGVGVNSGNTIYF; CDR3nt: TGTGCCAGCGGCGTGGGAGTGAACTCTGGAAACACCATATATTTT
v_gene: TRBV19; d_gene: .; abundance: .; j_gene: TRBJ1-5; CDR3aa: CASSIRGGNQPQHF; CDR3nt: TGTGCCAGTAGTATTCGAGGGGGCAATCAGCCCCAGCATTTT
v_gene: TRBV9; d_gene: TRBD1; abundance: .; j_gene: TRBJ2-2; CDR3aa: CASSVRQGHGELFF; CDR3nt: TGTGCCAGCAGCGTTCGACAGGGCCACGGGGAGCTGTTTTTT
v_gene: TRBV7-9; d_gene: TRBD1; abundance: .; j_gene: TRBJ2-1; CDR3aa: CASSLDLGQPYNEQFF; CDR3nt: TGTGCCAGCAGCTTAGATCTGGGACAGCCCTACAATGAGCAGTTCTTC
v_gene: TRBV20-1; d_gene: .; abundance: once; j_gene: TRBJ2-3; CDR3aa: CSANAGASQYF; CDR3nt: TGCAGTGCAAACGCAGGCGCGTCGCAGTATTTT
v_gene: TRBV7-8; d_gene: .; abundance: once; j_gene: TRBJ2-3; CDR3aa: CASSFQWPDTQYF; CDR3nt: TGTGCCAGCAGCTTCCAGTGGCCAGATACGCAGTATTTT
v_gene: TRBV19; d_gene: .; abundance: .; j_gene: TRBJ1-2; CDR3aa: CASTSGNSANYGYTF; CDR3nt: TGTGCCAGTACCTCAGGGAACAGCGCGAACTATGGCTACACCTTC
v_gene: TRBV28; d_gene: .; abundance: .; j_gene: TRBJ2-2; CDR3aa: CASSVGQRGTGELFF; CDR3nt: TGTGCCAGCAGTGTTGGACAGAGAGGCACCGGGGAGCTGTTTTTT
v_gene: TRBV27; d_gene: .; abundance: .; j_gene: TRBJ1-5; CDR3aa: CASPRAGGLNQPQHF; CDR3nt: TGTGCCAGCCCAAGGGCCGGGGGGTTGAATCAGCCCCAGCATTTT
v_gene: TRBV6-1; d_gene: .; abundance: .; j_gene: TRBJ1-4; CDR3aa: CASSERGEAKLFF; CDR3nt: TGTGCCAGCAGTGAAAGGGGAGAGGCAAAACTGTTTTTT
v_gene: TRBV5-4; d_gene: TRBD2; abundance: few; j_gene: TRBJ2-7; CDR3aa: CASSLGGSGSSRYF; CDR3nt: TGTGCCAGCAGCTTGGGGGGTAGCGGGAGTTCCCGGTACTTC
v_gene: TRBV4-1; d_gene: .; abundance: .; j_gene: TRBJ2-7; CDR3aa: CASSQDYLAYEQYF; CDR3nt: TGCGCCAGCAGCCAAGATTACCTCGCTTACGAGCAGTACTTC
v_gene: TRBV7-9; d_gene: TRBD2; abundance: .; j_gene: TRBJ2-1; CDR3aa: CASSLALAGRSYNEQFF; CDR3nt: TGTGCCAGCAGCTTAGCGCTAGCGGGAAGGTCCTACAATGAGCAGTTCTTC
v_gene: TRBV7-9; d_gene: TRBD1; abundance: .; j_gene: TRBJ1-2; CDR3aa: CASSYGQGPGYTF; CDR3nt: TGTGCCAGCAGCTATGGACAGGGTCCAGGCTACACCTTC